Here is one T cell receptor beta chain with its context. This sample stems from a study of blood T cell repertoires in COVID-19. Study-level background: Spain, Italy and the United States supplied samples that represented acute and convalescent COVID-19. Nucleic acid was either cDNA or gDNA, and it came from T cells, B-cell-depleted T cells, or PBMCs.

Original methodology: Scientists estimated how many nucleated cells there were by amplifying reference gene primers. Measured with immunoSEQ multiplex PCR; TCRdb has only the in-frame clones, and not every one. The V and J calls and clone size were taken over from that table, and D and trimming were inferred from the DNA. The profile covers about 250,000 clones, with roughly 88% appearing a single time and under 1.5% taken by the ten largest. The V gene lost 7 bases and the J gene lost 3 bases, with 7 bases spanning the gap. In germline, CDR1 is MDHEN, CDR2 SYDVKM. The CDR3 sequence is 13 residues long.

The receptor's source is an elderly man with acute or convalescent COVID-19. The V and J genes are TRBV28 and TRBJ1-6, with D possibly matching TRBD1 (6 bases). Sequenced material: peripheral blood. This chain's CDR3 is CASTGVYNSPLHF. CDR3 nucleotide sequence: TGTGCCAGCACAGGGGTCTATAATTCACCCCTCCACTTT.